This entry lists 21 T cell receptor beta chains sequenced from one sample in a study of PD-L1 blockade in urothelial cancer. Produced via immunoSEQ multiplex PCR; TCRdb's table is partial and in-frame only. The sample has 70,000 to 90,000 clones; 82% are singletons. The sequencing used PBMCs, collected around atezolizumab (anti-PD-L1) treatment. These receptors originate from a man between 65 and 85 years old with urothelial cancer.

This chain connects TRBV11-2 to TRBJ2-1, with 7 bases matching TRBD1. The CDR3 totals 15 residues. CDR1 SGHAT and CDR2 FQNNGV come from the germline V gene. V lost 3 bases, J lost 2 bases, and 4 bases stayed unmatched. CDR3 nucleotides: TGTGCCAGCAGCTTTAACAGGGGCCCCTACAATGAGCAGTTCTTC. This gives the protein CASSFNRGPYNEQFF. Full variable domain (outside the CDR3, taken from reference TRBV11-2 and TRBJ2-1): EAGVAQSPRYKIIEKRQSVAFWCNPISGHATLYWYQQILGQGPKLLIQFQNNGVVDDSQLPKDRFSAERLKGVDSTLKIQPAKLEDSAVYLCASSFNRGPYNEQFFGPGTRLTVL.

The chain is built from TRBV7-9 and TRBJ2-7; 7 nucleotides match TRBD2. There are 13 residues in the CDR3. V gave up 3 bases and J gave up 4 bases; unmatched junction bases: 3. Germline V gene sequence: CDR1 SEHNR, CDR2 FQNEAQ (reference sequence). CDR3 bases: TGTGCCAGCAGCTTGCCTAGCGGATACGAGCAGTACTTC. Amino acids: CASSLPSGYEQYF.

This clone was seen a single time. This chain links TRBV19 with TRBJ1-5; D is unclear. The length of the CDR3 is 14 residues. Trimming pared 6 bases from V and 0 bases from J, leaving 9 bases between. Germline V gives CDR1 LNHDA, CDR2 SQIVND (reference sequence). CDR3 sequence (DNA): TGTGCCAGTAGACCCCATAGTAGCAATCAGCCCCAGCATTTT. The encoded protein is CASRPHSSNQPQHF. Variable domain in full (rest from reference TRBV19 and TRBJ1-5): DGGITQSPKYLFRKEGQNVTLSCEQNLNHDAMYWYRQDPGQGLRLIYYSQIVNDFQKGDIAEGYSVSREKKESFPLTVTSAQKNPTAFYLCASRPHSSNQPQHFGDGTRLSIL.

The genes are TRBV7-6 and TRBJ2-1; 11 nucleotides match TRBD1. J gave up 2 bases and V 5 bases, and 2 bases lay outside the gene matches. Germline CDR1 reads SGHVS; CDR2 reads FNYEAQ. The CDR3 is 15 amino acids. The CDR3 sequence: CASSRTGGAYNEQFF. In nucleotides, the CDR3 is TGTGCCAGCAGCCGGACAGGGGGCGCCTACAATGAGCAGTTCTTC.

The DNA of the CDR3 is TGTGCCATCAGTGAGGGAGTTTCCGTACGAGCTTTCTTT. Translating gives CAISEGVSVRAFF. The chain combines TRBV10-3 with TRBJ1-1, with D hard to call. In germline, CDR1 is ENHRY, CDR2 SYGVKD. The V gene lost 2 bases and the J gene lost 10 bases, with 14 bases spanning the gap. This CDR3 contains 13 residues.

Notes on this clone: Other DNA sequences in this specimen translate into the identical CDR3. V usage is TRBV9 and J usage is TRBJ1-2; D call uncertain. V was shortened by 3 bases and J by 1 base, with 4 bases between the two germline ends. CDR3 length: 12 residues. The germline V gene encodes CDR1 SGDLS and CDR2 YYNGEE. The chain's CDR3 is CASSAVNYGYTF. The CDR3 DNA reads TGTGCCAGCAGCGCGGTTAACTATGGCTACACCTTC. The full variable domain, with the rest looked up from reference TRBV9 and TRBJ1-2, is DSGVTQTPKHLITATGQRVTLRCSPRSGDLSVYWYQQSLDQGLQFLIQYYNGEERAKGNILERFSAQQFPDLHSELNLSSLELGDSALYFCASSAVNYGYTFGSGTRLTVV.

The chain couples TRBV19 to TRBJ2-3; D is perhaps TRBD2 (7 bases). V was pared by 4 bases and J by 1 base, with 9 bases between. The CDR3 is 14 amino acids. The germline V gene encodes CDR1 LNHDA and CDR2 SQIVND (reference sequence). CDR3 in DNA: TGTGCCAGTAGTAGCGGGGGCGGCACAGATACGCAGTATTTT. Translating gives CASSSGGGTDTQYF.

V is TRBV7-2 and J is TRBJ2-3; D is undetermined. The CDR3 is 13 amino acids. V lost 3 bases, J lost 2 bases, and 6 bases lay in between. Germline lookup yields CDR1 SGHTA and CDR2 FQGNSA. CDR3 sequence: CASSFADTDTQYF. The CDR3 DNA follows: TGTGCCAGCAGCTTTGCGGACACAGATACGCAGTATTTT. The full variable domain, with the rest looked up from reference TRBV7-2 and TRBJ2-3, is GAGVSQSPSNKVTEKGKDVELRCDPISGHTALYWYRQSLGQGLEFLIYFQGNSAPDKSGLPSDRFSAERTGGSVSTLTIQRTQQEDSAVYLCASSFADTDTQYFGPGTRLTVL.

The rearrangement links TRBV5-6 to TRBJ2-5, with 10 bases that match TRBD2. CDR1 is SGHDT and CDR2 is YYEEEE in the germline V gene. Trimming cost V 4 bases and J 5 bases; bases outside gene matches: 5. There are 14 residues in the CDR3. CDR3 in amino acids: CASSTAGGGETQYF. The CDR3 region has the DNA TGTGCCAGCAGCACAGCGGGAGGGGGGGAGACCCAGTACTTC.

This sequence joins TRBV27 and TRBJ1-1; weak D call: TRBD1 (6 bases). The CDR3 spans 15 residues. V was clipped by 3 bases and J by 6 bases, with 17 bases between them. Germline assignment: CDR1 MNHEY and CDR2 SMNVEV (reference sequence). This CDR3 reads CASSFVGAGNAEAFF. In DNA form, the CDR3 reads TGTGCCAGCAGTTTTGTGGGGGCGGGTAATGCTGAAGCTTTCTTT.

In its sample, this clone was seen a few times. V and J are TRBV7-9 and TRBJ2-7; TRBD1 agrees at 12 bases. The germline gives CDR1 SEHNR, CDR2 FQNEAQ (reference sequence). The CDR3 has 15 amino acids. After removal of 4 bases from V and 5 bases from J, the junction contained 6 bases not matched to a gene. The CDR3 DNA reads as TGTGCCAGCAGCTCGTTCGGGACAGGGGGCCACGAGCAGTACTTC. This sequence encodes CASSSFGTGGHEQYF.

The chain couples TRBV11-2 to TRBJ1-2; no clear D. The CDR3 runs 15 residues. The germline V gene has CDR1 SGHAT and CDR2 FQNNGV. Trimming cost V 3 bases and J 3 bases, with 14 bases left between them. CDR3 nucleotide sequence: TGTGCCAGCAGCTTCGAGGGTGCGGGCGACTATGGCTACACCTTC. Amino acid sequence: CASSFEGAGDYGYTF.

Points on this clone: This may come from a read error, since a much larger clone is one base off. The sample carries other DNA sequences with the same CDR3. This chain's CDR3 is CATSGPLGATGELFF. As DNA, the CDR3 is TGTGCCACCAGCGGGCCGCTGGGGGCCACCGGAGAGCTGTTTTTT. This sequence joins TRBV15 and TRBJ2-2; tentatively, D is TRBD1 (6 bases). The CDR3 length is 15 residues. Germline values: CDR1 LNHNV, CDR2 YYDKDF (reference sequence).

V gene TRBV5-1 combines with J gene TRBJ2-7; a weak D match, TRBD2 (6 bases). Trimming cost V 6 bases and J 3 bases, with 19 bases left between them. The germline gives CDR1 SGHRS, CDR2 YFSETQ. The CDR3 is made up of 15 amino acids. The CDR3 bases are TGCGCCAGCACCCCGAGGGTGGGAGGAAACTACGAGCAGTACTTC. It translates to CASTPRVGGNYEQYF. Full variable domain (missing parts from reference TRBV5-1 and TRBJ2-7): KAGVTQTPRYLIKTRGQQVTLSCSPISGHRSVSWYQQTPGQGLQFLFEYFSETQRNKGNFPGRFSGRQFSNSRSEMNVSTLELGDSALYLCASTPRVGGNYEQYFGPGTRLTVT.

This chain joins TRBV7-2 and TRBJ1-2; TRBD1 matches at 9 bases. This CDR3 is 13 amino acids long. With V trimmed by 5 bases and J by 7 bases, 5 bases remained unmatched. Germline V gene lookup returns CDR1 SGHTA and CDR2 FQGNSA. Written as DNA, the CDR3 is TGTGCCAGCAGCCCGGGACAGGGACCTGGCTACACCTTC. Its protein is CASSPGQGPGYTF.

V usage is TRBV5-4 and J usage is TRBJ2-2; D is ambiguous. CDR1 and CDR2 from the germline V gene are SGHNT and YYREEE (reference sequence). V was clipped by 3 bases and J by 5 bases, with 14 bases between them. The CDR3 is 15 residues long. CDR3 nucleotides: TGTGCCAGCAGCTATAATCCAGGTCGGACCGGGGAGCTGTTTTTT. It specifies CASSYNPGRTGELFF.

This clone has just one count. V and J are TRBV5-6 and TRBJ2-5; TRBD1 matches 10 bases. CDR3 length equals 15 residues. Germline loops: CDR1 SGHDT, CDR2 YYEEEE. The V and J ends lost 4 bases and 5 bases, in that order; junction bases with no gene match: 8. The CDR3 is CASSPGTGVGETQYF. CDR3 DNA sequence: TGTGCCAGCAGCCCCGGGACAGGGGTAGGGGAGACCCAGTACTTC.

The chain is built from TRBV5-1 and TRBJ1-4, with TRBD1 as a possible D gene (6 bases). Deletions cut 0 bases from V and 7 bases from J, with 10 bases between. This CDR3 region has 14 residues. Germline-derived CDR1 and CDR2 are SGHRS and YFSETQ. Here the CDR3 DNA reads TGCGCCAGCAGCTTGGCAGGGGAGACTGAAAAACTGTTTTTT. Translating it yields CASSLAGETEKLFF. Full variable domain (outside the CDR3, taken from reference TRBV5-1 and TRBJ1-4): KAGVTQTPRYLIKTRGQQVTLSCSPISGHRSVSWYQQTPGQGLQFLFEYFSETQRNKGNFPGRFSGRQFSNSRSEMNVSTLELGDSALYLCASSLAGETEKLFFGSGTQLSVL.

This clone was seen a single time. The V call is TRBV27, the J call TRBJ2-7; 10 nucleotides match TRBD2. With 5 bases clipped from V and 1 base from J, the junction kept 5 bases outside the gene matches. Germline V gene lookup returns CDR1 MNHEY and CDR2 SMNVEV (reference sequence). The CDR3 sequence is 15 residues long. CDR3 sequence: CASSPGLAASYEQYF. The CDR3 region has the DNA TGTGCCAGCAGTCCAGGACTAGCGGCTTCCTACGAGCAGTACTTC.

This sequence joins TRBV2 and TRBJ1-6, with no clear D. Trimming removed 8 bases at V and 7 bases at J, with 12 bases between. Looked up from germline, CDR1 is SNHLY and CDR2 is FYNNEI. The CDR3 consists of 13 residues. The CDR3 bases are TGTGCCAGCTCGACGGAGCAAAATTCACCCCTCCACTTT. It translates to CASSTEQNSPLHF.

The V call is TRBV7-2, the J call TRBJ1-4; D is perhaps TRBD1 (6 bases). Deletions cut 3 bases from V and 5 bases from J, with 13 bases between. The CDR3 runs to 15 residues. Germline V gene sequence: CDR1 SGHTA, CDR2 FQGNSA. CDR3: CASSLPQGGNEKLFF. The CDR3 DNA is TGTGCCAGCAGCTTGCCACAGGGAGGGAATGAAAAACTGTTTTTT.